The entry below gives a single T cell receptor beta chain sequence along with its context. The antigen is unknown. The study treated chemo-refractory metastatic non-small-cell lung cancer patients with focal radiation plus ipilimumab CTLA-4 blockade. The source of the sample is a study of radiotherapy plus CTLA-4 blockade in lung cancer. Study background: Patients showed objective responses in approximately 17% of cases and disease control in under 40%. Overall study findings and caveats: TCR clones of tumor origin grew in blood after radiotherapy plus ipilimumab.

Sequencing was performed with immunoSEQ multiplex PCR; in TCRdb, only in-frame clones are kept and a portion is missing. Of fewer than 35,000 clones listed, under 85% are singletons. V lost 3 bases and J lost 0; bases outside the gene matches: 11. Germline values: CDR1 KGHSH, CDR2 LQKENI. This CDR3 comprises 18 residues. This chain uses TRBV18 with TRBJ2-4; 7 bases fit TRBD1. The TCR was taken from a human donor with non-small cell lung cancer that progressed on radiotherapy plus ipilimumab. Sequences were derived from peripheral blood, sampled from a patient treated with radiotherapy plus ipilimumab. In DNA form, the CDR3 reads TGTGCCAGCTCACCGACTGCAGGGGGAACACTAGCCAAAAACATTCAGTACTTC. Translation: CASSPTAGGTLAKNIQYF.